Included here is one T cell receptor (beta chain) sequence, with context. Libraries were prepared by immunoSEQ multiplex PCR; TCRdb keeps only in-frame clonotypes and omits some of them. In the table there are a few hundred thousand clones, 89% of which are singletons. The CDR3 length is 15 residues. Germline loops: CDR1 SEHNR, CDR2 FQNEAQ (reference sequence). V lost 3 bases, J lost 4 bases, and 12 bases lay in between. The treatment was: approximately 18 received Ad26.COV2.S at low or high dose, single or two shots; several received placebo; per-sample allocation not given. Day 63 after the first vaccine or placebo injection was the time point for sampling. The entry originates in a study of Ad26.COV2.S vaccination and SARS-CoV-2 variants.

This material consisted of peripheral blood, taken in a trial of Ad26.COV2.S vaccine versus placebo. The receptor was derived from a person aged 18-60 years who received the Ad26.COV2.S COVID-19 vaccine or a placebo. The V and J genes are TRBV7-9 and TRBJ1-4, with TRBD1 as a possible D gene (5 bases). The CDR3 reads CASSLLGRDNEKLFF. Written as DNA, the CDR3 is TGTGCCAGCAGCTTGCTTGGCAGGGATAATGAAAAACTGTTTTTT.